This TCR beta chain derives from a study of blood T cell repertoires in COVID-19. The wider study: The study drew acute and convalescent COVID-19 samples from the United States, Italy and Spain. Nucleic acid was either cDNA or gDNA, and it came from T cells, B-cell-depleted T cells, or PBMCs.

This clone appeared once. The J segment lost 8 bases and the V segment lost 2 bases, leaving 7 bases of the junction unmatched. Germline V gene data show CDR1 as SGHRS and CDR2 as YFSETQ. The CDR3 runs 15 residues. Original processing methods: Cell counts per sample came from amplifying reference gene primers. The assay was immunoSEQ multiplex PCR, and TCRdb's table has in-frame clones only and misses some. The V and J calls and clone size come from that table; D and trimming were worked out from the DNA. The data hold a few hundred thousand clones, with 84% observed a single time. The TCR sequence derives from a woman aged 55 to 70 who had recovered from COVID-19. Specimen: peripheral blood. The V call is TRBV5-1, the J call TRBJ1-2; 12 bases map to TRBD1. The CDR3 DNA follows: TGCGCCAGCAGCTTCGGGGACAGGGGGCAGAGCGGCTACACCTTC. It yields the protein CASSFGDRGQSGYTF. The entire variable domain, with the rest obtained from reference TRBV5-1 and TRBJ1-2, is as follows: KAGVTQTPRYLIKTRGQQVTLSCSPISGHRSVSWYQQTPGQGLQFLFEYFSETQRNKGNFPGRFSGRQFSNSRSEMNVSTLELGDSALYLCASSFGDRGQSGYTFGSGTRLTVV.